This TCR beta chain emerged from a study of tumor and adjacent non-tumor tissue in lung cancer. No cell sorting was done before RNA was extracted from the tissue. The study, taken as a whole, reports: Tumor tissue had significantly higher TCR diversity than normal lung.

A remark on this clonotype: What it binds is not known.

Three rounds of nested PCR, following a modified ARM-PCR protocol, produced the TCRbeta library. TCRdb recomputed calls from the multiplex PCR reads with MiXCR, one row per CDR3 protein. The sample yields 100,000 to 150,000 distinct CDR3 sequences, about 66% seen once. The receptor's source is a man aged 25 to 45 with non-small cell lung cancer. Sequenced input: lung tumor tissue.

This CDR3 reads CSARDVGGHSEQYF. The DNA for the CDR3 is TGCAGTGCTAGAGATGTGGGAGGGCACAGTGAGCAGTACTTC. This chain connects TRBV20-1 to TRBJ2-7; 7 bases match TRBD2. CDR3 length: 14 amino acids. Germline loops: CDR1 DFQATT, CDR2 SNEGSKA (reference sequence). With 0 bases clipped from V and 7 bases from J, the junction kept 9 bases outside the gene matches.